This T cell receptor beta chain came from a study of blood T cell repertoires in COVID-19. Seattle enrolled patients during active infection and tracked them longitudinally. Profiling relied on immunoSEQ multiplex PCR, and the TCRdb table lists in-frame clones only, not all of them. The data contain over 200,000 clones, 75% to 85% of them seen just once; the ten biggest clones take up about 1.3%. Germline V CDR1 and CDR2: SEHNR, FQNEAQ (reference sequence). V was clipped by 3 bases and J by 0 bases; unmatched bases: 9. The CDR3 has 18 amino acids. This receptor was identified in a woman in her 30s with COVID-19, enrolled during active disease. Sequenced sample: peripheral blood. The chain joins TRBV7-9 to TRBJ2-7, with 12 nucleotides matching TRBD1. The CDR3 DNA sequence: TGTGCCAGCAGCTTTAAGGGACAGGGGGCTCTCGGCTCCTACGAGCAGTACTTC. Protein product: CASSFKGQGALGSYEQYF. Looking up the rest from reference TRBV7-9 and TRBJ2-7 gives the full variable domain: DTGVSQNPRHKITKRGQNVTFRCDPISEHNRLYWYRQTLGQGPEFLTYFQNEAQLEKSRLLSDRFSAERPKGSFSTLEIQRTEQGDSAMYLCASSFKGQGALGSYEQYFGPGTRLTVT.